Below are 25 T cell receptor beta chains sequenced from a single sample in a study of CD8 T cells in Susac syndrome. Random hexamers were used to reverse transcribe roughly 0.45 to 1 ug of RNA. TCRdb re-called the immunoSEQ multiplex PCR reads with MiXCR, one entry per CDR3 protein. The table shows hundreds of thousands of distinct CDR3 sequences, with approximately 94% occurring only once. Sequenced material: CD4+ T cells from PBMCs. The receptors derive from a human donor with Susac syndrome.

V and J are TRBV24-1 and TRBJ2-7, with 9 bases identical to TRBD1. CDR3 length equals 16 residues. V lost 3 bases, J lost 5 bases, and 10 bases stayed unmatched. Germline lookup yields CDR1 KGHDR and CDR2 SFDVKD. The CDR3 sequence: CATSDPGTGTSNEQYF. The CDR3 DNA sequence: TGTGCCACCAGTGATCCCGGGACAGGGACTTCGAACGAGCAGTACTTC.

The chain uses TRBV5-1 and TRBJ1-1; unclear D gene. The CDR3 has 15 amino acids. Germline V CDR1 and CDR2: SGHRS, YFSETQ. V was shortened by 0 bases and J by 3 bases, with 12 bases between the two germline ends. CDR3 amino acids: CASSLAPEGDTEAFF. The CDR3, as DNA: TGCGCCAGCAGCTTGGCCCCGGAAGGAGACACTGAAGCTTTCTTT.

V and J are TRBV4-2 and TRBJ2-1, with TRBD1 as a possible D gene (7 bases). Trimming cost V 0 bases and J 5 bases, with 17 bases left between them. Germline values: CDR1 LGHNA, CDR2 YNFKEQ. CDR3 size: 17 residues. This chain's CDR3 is CASSQDTGEDRDNEQFF. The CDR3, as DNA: TGTGCCAGCAGCCAAGATACAGGGGAGGACAGAGACAATGAGCAGTTCTTC.

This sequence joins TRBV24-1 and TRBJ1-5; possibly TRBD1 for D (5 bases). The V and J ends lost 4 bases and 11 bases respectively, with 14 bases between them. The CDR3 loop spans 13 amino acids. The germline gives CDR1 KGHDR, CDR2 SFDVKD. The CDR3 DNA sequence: TGTGCCACCAGTGACCAAACGGGGGGGGCCCAGCATTTT. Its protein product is CATSDQTGGAQHF.

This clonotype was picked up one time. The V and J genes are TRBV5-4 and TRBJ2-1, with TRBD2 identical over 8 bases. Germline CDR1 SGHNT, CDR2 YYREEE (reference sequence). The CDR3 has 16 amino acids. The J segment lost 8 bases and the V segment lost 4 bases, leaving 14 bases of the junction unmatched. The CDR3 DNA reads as TGTGCCAGCAGCCCTTCCCCGGGACTAGATCCTCATGAGCAGTTCTTC. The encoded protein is CASSPSPGLDPHEQFF. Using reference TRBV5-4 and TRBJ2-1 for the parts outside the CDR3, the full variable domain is ETGVTQSPTHLIKTRGQQVTLRCSSQSGHNTVSWYQQALGQGPQFIFQYYREEENGRGNFPPRFSGLQFPNYSSELNVNALELDDSALYLCASSPSPGLDPHEQFFGPGTRLTVL.

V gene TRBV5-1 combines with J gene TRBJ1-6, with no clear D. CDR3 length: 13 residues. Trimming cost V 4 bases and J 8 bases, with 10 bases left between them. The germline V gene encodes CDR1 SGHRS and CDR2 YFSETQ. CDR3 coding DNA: TGCGCCAGCAGCCCCCTTCAGGATTCACCCCTCCACTTT. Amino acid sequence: CASSPLQDSPLHF. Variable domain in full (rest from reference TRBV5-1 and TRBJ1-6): KAGVTQTPRYLIKTRGQQVTLSCSPISGHRSVSWYQQTPGQGLQFLFEYFSETQRNKGNFPGRFSGRQFSNSRSEMNVSTLELGDSALYLCASSPLQDSPLHFGNGTRLTVT.

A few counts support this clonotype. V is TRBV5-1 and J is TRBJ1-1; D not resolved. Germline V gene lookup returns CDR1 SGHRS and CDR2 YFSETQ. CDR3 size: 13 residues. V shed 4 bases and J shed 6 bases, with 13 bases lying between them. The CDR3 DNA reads TGCGCCAGCAGCCGGGGAAACGAGGCTGAAGCTTTCTTT. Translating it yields CASSRGNEAEAFF.

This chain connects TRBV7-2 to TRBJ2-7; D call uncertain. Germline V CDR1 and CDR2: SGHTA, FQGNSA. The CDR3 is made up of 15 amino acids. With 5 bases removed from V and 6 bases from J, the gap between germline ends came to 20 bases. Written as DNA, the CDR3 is TGTGCCAGCAGCCCGGGCACTCCCCTTCGAATCGAGCAGTACTTC. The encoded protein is CASSPGTPLRIEQYF. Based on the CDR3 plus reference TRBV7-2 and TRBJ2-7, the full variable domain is GAGVSQSPSNKVTEKGKDVELRCDPISGHTALYWYRQSLGQGLEFLIYFQGNSAPDKSGLPSDRFSAERTGGSVSTLTIQRTQQEDSAVYLCASSPGTPLRIEQYFGPGTRLTVT.

CDR3 sequence: CASSQDRNWGYTF. In nucleotides, the CDR3 is TGCGCCAGCAGCCAAGACAGGAATTGGGGCTACACCTTC. The V gene is TRBV4-3, the J gene TRBJ1-2; no definite D call. Germline V gene sequence: CDR1 LGHNA, CDR2 YSLEER. V was pared by 0 bases and J by 8 bases, with 10 bases between. The CDR3 has 13 residues.

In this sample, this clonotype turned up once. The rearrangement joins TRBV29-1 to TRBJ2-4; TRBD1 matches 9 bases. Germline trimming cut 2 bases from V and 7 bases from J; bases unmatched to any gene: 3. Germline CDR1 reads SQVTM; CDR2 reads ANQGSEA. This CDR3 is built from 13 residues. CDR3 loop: CSVETGGKNIQYF. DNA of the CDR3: TGCAGCGTTGAAACAGGGGGCAAGAACATTCAGTACTTC.

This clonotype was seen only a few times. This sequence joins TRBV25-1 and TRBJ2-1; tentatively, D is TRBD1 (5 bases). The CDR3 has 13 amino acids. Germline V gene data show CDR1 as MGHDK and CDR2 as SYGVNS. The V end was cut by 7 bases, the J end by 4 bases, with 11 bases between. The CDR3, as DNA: TGTGCCAGCATCACAGGAACTTACAATGAGCAGTTCTTC. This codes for CASITGTYNEQFF.

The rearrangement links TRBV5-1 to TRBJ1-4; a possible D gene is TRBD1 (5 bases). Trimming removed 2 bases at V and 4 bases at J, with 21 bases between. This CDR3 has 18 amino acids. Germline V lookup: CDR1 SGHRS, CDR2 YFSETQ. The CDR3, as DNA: TGCGCCAGCAGCTTAAGAAATGAAGGGACGGCCGGTAATGAAAAACTGTTTTTT. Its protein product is CASSLRNEGTAGNEKLFF.

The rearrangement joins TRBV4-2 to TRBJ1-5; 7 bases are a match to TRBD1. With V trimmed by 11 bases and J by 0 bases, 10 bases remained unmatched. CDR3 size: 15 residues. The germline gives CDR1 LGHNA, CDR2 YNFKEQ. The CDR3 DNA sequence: TGTGCCGCCGGAGGGGACAGTAATAGCAATCAGCCCCAGCATTTT. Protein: CAAGGDSNSNQPQHF.

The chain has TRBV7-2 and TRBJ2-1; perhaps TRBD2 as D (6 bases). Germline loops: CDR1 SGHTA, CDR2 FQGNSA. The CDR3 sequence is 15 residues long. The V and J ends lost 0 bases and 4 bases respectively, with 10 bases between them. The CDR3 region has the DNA TGTGCCAGCAGCTTAGCGACGACTAGTTACAATGAGCAGTTCTTC. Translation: CASSLATTSYNEQFF.

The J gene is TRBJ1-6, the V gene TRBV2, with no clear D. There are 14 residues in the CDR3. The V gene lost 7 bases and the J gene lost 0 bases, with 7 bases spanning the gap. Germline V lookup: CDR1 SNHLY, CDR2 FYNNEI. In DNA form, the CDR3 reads TGTGCCAGCAAACAGAGCTCCTATAATTCACCCCTCCACTTT. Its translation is CASKQSSYNSPLHF.

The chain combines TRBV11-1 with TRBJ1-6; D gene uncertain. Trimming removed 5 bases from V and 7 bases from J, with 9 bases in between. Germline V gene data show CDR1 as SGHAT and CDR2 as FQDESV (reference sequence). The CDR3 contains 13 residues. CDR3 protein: CASSQEVNSPLHF. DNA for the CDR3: TGTGCCAGCAGCCAAGAAGTAAATTCACCCCTCCACTTT. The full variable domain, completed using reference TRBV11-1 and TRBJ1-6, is EAEVAQSPRYKITEKSQAVAFWCDPISGHATLYWYRQILGQGPELLVQFQDESVVDDSQLPKDRFSAERLKGVDSTLKIQPAELGDSAMYLCASSQEVNSPLHFGNGTRLTVT.

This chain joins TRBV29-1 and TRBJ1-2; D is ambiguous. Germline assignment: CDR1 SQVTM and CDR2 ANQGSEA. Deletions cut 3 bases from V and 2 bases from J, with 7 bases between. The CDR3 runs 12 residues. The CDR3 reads CSVDAANYGYTF. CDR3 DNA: TGCAGCGTTGATGCGGCGAACTATGGCTACACCTTC.

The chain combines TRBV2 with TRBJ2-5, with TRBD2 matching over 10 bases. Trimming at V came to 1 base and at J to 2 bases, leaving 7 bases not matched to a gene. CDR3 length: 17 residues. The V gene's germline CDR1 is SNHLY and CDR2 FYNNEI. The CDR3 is CASSEEASGGRQETQYF. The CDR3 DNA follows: TGTGCCAGCAGTGAAGAGGCTAGCGGGGGCCGGCAAGAGACCCAGTACTTC.

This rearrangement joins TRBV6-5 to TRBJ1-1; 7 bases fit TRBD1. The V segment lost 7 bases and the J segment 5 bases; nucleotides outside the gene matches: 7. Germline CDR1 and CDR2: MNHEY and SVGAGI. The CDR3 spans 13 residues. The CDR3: CASTATGRTEAFF. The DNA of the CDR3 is TGTGCCAGCACCGCGACAGGGAGAACTGAAGCTTTCTTT.

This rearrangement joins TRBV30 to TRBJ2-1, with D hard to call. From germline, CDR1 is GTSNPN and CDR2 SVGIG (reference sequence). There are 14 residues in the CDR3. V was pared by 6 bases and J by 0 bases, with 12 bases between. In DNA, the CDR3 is TGTGCCTGCAACGCTGAGTTCTCCTACAATGAGCAGTTCTTC. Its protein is CACNAEFSYNEQFF.

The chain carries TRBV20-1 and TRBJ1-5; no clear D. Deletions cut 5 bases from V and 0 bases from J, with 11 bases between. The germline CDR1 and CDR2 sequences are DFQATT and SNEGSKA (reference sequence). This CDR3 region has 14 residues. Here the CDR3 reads CSAGIGDSNQPQHF. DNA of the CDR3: TGCAGTGCTGGAATAGGAGATAGCAATCAGCCCCAGCATTTT.

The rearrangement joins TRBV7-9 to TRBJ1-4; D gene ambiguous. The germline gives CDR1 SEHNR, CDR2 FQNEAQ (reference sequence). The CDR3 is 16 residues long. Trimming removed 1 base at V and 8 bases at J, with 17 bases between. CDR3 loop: CASSLGYWEMKEKLFF. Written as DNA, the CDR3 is TGTGCCAGCAGCTTAGGATACTGGGAGATGAAGGAAAAACTGTTTTTT.

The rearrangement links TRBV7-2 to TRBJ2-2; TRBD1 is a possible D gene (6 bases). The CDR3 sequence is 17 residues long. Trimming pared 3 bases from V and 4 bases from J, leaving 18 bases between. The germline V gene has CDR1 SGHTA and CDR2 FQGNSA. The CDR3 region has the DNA TGTGCCAGCAGCTTGATTCGGACAGCAAGAGGCACCGGGGAGCTGTTTTTT. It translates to CASSLIRTARGTGELFF.

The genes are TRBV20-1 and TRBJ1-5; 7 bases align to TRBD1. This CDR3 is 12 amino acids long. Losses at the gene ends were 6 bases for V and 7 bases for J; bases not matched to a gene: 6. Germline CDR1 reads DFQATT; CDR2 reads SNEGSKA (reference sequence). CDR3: CSAIRQGQPQHF. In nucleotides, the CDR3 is TGCAGTGCGATAAGACAGGGCCAGCCCCAGCATTTT.

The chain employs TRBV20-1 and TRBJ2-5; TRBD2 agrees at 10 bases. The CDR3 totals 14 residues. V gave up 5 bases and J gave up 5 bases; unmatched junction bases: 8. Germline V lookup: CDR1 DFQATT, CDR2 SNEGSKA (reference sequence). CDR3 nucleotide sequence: TGCAGTGCTCTAGCGGGGGTCCCTCGGGAGACCCAGTACTTC. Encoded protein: CSALAGVPRETQYF.